The T cell receptor beta chain under discussion was sequenced for a study of T cells expressing NK-cell markers. TCRdb re-analyzed the 5' RACE reads; it lists each CDR3 protein once, without DNA. This sample carries over 150,000 distinct CDR3 sequences, with roughly 35% going to the ten biggest clones. Germline loops: CDR1 DFQATT, CDR2 SNEGSKA (reference sequence). This CDR3 is built from 16 residues. The source material was blood T cells: a sorted CD56 or NKG2C T cell subset, CD4+ or CD8+ T cells, or bulk PBMC T cells (not recorded which). The gene calls are TRBV20-1 and TRBJ2-1; without DNA, the TCRdb call of TRBD2 cannot be checked. The clonotype was recovered from a woman aged 45-59 years in good health. The CDR3 sequence is CSASLFGLAGDDEQFF.